This TCR beta chain is drawn from a study of CD8 T cells in ankylosing spondylitis. Findings and caveats of the study: Some motif variants were previously reported in reactive arthritis synovial fluid and blood. With a CD8+ phenotype, disease-linked clones were relatively rare in peripheral blood.

As regards this clonotype: The antigen is not known.

The CDR3 runs to 13 residues. V lost 3 bases, J lost 4 bases, and 9 bases lay in between. Quantitative barcoded 5'-RACE was used to prepare TCR beta libraries. TCRdb reprocessed the 5' RACE reads via MiXCR and lists one record per CDR3 protein. The sample records about 160,000 distinct CDR3 sequences, around 42% being singletons. The gene calls are TRBV12-3 or TRBV12-4 and TRBJ2-5; tentatively, D is TRBD2 (5 bases). This receptor was obtained from a male donor with ankylosing spondylitis. Sequenced input: synovial fluid, either unsorted or a sorted T cell fraction (not recorded which). The CDR3 loop is CASSFNGGETQYF. The CDR3 DNA reads as TGTGCCAGCAGTTTCAACGGAGGAGAGACCCAGTACTTC.